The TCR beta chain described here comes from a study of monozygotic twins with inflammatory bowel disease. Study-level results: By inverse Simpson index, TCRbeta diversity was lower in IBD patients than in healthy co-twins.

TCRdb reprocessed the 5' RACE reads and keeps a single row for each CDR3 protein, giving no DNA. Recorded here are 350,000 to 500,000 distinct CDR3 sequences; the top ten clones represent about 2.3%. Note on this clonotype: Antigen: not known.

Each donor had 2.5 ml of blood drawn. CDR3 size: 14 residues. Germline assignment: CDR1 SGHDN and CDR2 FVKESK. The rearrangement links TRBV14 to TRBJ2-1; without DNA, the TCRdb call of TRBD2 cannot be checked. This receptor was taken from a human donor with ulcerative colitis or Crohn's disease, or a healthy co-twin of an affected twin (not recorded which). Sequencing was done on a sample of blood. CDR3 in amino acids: CASSPGLNYNEQFF.